The next 15 T cell receptor beta chains were all read from a single sample in a study of breast tumors, draining lymph nodes, adjacent tissues. The lymph nodes were axillary draining lymph nodes from breast cancer patients. MiXCR, run by TCRdb on the multiplex PCR reads, gives a single entry per CDR3 protein. The table has nearly 200,000 distinct CDR3 sequences, around 29% seen once. The specimen was axillary lymph node tissue. These receptors originate from a female donor with breast cancer. Some clones in this sample may be carry-over from other donors' samples.

This clonotype was observed many times. The chain's CDR3 is CAWSVINYGYTF. In DNA, the CDR3 is TGTGCCTGGAGTGTAATTAACTATGGCTACACCTTC. The chain has TRBV30 and TRBJ1-2; D not resolved. CDR3 length equals 12 residues. Looked up from germline, CDR1 is GTSNPN and CDR2 is SVGIG (reference sequence). The V end was cut by 0 bases, the J end by 1 base, with 3 bases between.

Comment on this clonotype: A much larger clone sits a single nucleotide away, making a read error possible. The chain couples TRBV6-5 to TRBJ2-3; 11 bases fit TRBD2. Per germline, CDR1 MNHEY and CDR2 SVGAGI. The CDR3 runs to 15 residues. This CDR3 reads CASSYTSGGIDTRYF. DNA for the CDR3: TGTGCCAGCAGTTACACTAGCGGGGGAATAGATACGCGGTATTTT.

In its sample, this clonotype was seen a few times. The chain has TRBV6-5 and TRBJ2-2, with 14 bases lining up with TRBD2. Unmatched junction bases numbered 9, after V lost 5 bases and J lost 4 bases. This CDR3 region has 18 residues. Germline lookup yields CDR1 MNHEY and CDR2 SVGAGI. The DNA for the CDR3 is TGTGCCAGCAGTCCTCGGACTAGCGGGAGGAGGAGCACCGGGGAGCTGTTTTTT. This gives the protein CASSPRTSGRRSTGELFF.

As regards this clonotype: One base away lies a much larger clone, so this may be a sequencing read error. No conserved phenylalanine or tryptophan is present at the end of the CDR3, so a read error is the likely explanation. This chain connects TRBV6-5 to TRBJ2-1; 12 bases map to TRBD2. Germline CDR1 and CDR2: MNHEY and SVGAGI. The CDR3 has 15 residues. The V and J ends lost 6 bases and 6 bases, in that order; junction bases with no gene match: 6. CDR3 sequence (DNA): TGTGCCAGCAGCCCCGGACTAGCGGGGTCCAATGAGCAGTTCCTC. It encodes CASSPGLAGSNEQFL.

This chain uses TRBV30 with TRBJ1-1; D is perhaps TRBD1 (5 bases). CDR3 length: 14 amino acids. Trimming removed 4 bases at V and 10 bases at J, with 22 bases between. CDR1 GTSNPN and CDR2 SVGIG come from the germline V gene (reference sequence). This CDR3 reads CAWTQDVRPGRAFF. Written as DNA, the CDR3 is TGTGCCTGGACCCAGGACGTAAGGCCAGGGCGAGCTTTCTTT.

This clonotype has at least ten counts. The V and J genes are TRBV5-1 and TRBJ2-3, with 7 positions matching TRBD1. Germline CDR1 and CDR2: SGHRS and YFSETQ. Trimming removed 5 bases from V and 1 base from J; junction bases left unmatched: 7. This CDR3 comprises 15 residues. DNA of the CDR3: TGCGCCAGCAGACAGGGGAACCCGGGCACAGATACGCAGTATTTT. Its translation is CASRQGNPGTDTQYF.

This rearrangement joins TRBV29-1 to TRBJ2-3; D uncertain. The CDR3 contains 12 residues. Germline values: CDR1 SQVTM, CDR2 ANQGSEA. V was clipped by 1 base and J by 3 bases, with 5 bases between them. The CDR3 DNA sequence: TGCAGCGTTGAAGCCGTGACAGATACGCAGTATTTT. The encoded protein is CSVEAVTDTQYF.

The V and J genes are TRBV3-2 and TRBJ2-1; the table calls TRBD1, which could not be checked here. TRBV3-2 is an annotated pseudogene. The CDR3 loop spans 15 amino acids. The CDR3 protein is CASSQDREGGGEQFF. In DNA form, the CDR3 reads TGTGCCAGCAGCCAGGACAGGGAAGGGGGAGGTGAGCAGTTCTTC.

This clonotype was found a few times. The chain is built from TRBV19 and TRBJ1-1, with D unresolved. Trimming cost V 1 base and J 4 bases, with 10 bases left between them. CDR1 and CDR2 (germline): LNHDA, SQIVND (reference sequence). There are 14 residues in the CDR3. This chain's CDR3 is CASSIGLVGTEAFF. CDR3 bases: TGTGCCAGTAGTATAGGCCTCGTCGGCACTGAAGCTTTCTTT.

This clonotype was detected ten times or more. The chain employs TRBV6-2 or TRBV6-3 and TRBJ2-2; a possible D gene is TRBD2 (5 bases). The CDR3 length is 14 residues. Germline lookup yields CDR1 MNHEY and CDR2 SVGEGT. The V end was cut by 6 bases, the J end by 4 bases, with 12 bases between. This CDR3 reads CASSREGSTGELFF. The CDR3 DNA reads as TGTGCCAGCAGCCGCGAGGGCAGCACCGGGGAGCTGTTTTTT.

Many counts were recorded for this clonotype. The chain uses TRBV7-2 and TRBJ1-3; weak D call: TRBD1 (6 bases). Germline loops: CDR1 SGHTA, CDR2 FQGNSA. V was shortened by 1 base and J by 4 bases, with 14 bases between the two germline ends. There are 16 residues in the CDR3. The CDR3 nucleotides are TGTGCCAGCAGCTTAGTCGGCTCAGGGGTAGGAAACACCATATATTTT. Translation gives CASSLVGSGVGNTIYF.

This clonotype showed up many times. The chain uses TRBV7-8 and TRBJ2-3; D is undetermined. The V gene's germline CDR1 is SGHVS and CDR2 FQNEAQ. This CDR3 region has 14 residues. Trimming cost V 0 bases and J 2 bases, with 6 bases left between them. In DNA, the CDR3 is TGTGCCAGCAGCTTAGCGGACCACACAGATACGCAGTATTTT. This translates into CASSLADHTDTQYF.

In this sample, this clonotype turned up many times. V is TRBV4-3 and J is TRBJ1-3; no definite D call. Germline-derived CDR1 and CDR2 are LGHNA and YSLEER. The germline V and J ends were trimmed by 0 bases and 2 bases, with 11 bases remaining between them. The CDR3 is 16 residues long. CDR3 DNA sequence: TGCGCCAGCAGCCAAGATCGTGGGGAAGCTGGAAACACCATATATTTT. Protein: CASSQDRGEAGNTIYF.

This clonotype has at least ten counts. This chain joins TRBV28 and TRBJ2-7; 10 positions match TRBD2. Germline trimming cut 6 bases from V and 4 bases from J; bases unmatched to any gene: 6. The CDR3 length is 14 residues. Germline CDR1 reads MDHEN; CDR2 reads SYDVKM. The CDR3 DNA is TGTGCCAGCAGGAAGCGGGGGGGCGGGTACGAGCAGTACTTC. This gives the protein CASRKRGGGYEQYF.

The rearrangement links TRBV2 to TRBJ2-3; weak D call: TRBD2 (7 bases). The CDR3 runs 15 residues. The V gene's germline CDR1 is SNHLY and CDR2 FYNNEI. Trimming cost V 4 bases and J 1 base, with 12 bases left between them. This CDR3 reads CASSVGGGGTDTQYF. DNA of the CDR3: TGTGCCAGCAGTGTAGGGGGGGGCGGCACAGATACGCAGTATTTT. Combining the CDR3 with reference TRBV2 and TRBJ2-3 gives the whole variable domain EPEVTQTPSHQVTQMGQEVILRCVPISNHLYFYWYRQILGQKVEFLVSFYNNEISEKSEIFDDQFSVERPDGSNFTLKIRSTKLEDSAMYFCASSVGGGGTDTQYFGPGTRLTVL.